This TCR beta chain was recorded in a study of early T cells in non-severe SARS-CoV-2 infection. TCRdb used MiXCR to reprocess the 5' RACE reads, holding one entry per CDR3 protein. Here the sample spans 55,000 or so distinct CDR3 sequences, about 5.9% being singletons. V was pared by 1 base and J by 0 bases, with 3 bases of the junction left unmatched. The CDR3 covers 16 residues. Germline assignment: CDR1 SGHKS and CDR2 YYEKEE (reference sequence). This clonotype was recorded at least ten times. The sequenced sample was whole blood. J is TRBJ2-3 and V is TRBV5-5, with 9 bases matching TRBD2. The receptor's source is an adult who was a healthcare worker with PCR-confirmed SARS-CoV-2 infection or an uninfected control (not recorded which). The CDR3, as DNA: TGTGCCAGCAGCTTGTTGCGGGGGGGAAGCACAGATACGCAGTATTTT. It yields the protein CASSLLRGGSTDTQYF. The variable domain in full, completed from reference TRBV5-5 and TRBJ2-3, reads DAGVTQSPTHLIKTRGQQVTLRCSPISGHKSVSWYQQVLGQGPQFIFQYYEKEERGRGNFPDRFSARQFPNYSSELNVNALLLGDSALYLCASSLLRGGSTDTQYFGPGTRLTVL.